Each of the 18 T cell receptor beta chains below was sequenced from the same sample in a study of CD8 T cells in ankylosing spondylitis. In TCRdb, the 5' RACE reads were re-called with MiXCR into one record per CDR3 protein. The sample has about 130,000 distinct CDR3 sequences, around 7% seen once. The specimen sequenced was blood, either unsorted or a sorted T cell fraction (not recorded which). The source of these receptors is a male donor with ankylosing spondylitis or in good health (not recorded which).

V is TRBV12-3 or TRBV12-4 and J is TRBJ2-2, with a possible D match to TRBD1 (6 bases). The CDR3 length is 13 residues. Trimming removed 6 bases at V and 2 bases at J, with 7 bases between. Here the CDR3 DNA reads TGTGCCAGCAGGGACAGAAACACCGGGGAGCTGTTTTTT. Protein product: CASRDRNTGELFF.

This clonotype was counted at least ten times. V is TRBV5-5 and J is TRBJ1-1; possibly TRBD1 for D (5 bases). The V gene's germline CDR1 is SGHKS and CDR2 YYEKEE (reference sequence). The CDR3 sequence is 15 residues long. Trimming left V 6 bases short and J 3 bases short, with 18 bases between. The CDR3 DNA sequence: TGTGCCAGCACTTTCGCTCAGGGACTGGACACTGAAGCTTTCTTT. Translating it yields CASTFAQGLDTEAFF. Variable domain in full (rest from reference TRBV5-5 and TRBJ1-1): DAGVTQSPTHLIKTRGQQVTLRCSPISGHKSVSWYQQVLGQGPQFIFQYYEKEERGRGNFPDRFSARQFPNYSSELNVNALLLGDSALYLCASTFAQGLDTEAFFGQGTRLTVV.

This clonotype showed up many times. The chain uses TRBV5-1 and TRBJ2-7; D unclear. CDR3 size: 14 residues. Germline V gene data show CDR1 as SGHRS and CDR2 as YFSETQ. Trimming left V 0 bases short and J 1 base short, with 8 bases between. CDR3 in DNA: TGCGCCAGCAGCTTGGACACTCAGTCCTACGAGCAGTACTTC. It codes for CASSLDTQSYEQYF.

This clonotype has more than one count but fewer than ten. The J gene is TRBJ2-1, the V gene TRBV25-1; maybe TRBD2 (7 bases). V lost 2 bases to trimming and J lost 7 bases, with 24 bases between them. The CDR3 has 18 amino acids. Germline loops: CDR1 MGHDK, CDR2 SYGVNS. The CDR3 nucleotides read TGTGCCAGCAGTGAAGGGTGGGGGCTCGCGGGGGCGGGAAATGAGCAGTTCTTC. This translates into CASSEGWGLAGAGNEQFF.

The V gene is TRBV29-1, the J gene TRBJ2-3; a possible D gene is TRBD2 (6 bases). V was pared by 3 bases and J by 3 bases, with 13 bases between. Looked up from germline, CDR1 is SQVTM and CDR2 is ANQGSEA. The CDR3 consists of 14 residues. The CDR3 here is CSVESGVGTDTQYF. The CDR3 DNA follows: TGCAGCGTTGAGTCGGGAGTGGGAACAGATACGCAGTATTTT.

This clonotype was seen many times. The chain carries TRBV7-2 and TRBJ2-7; D possibly corresponds to TRBD2 (5 bases). V shed 4 bases and J shed 3 bases, with 10 bases lying between them. Germline-derived CDR1 and CDR2 are SGHTA and FQGNSA. The CDR3 has 13 amino acids. CDR3 coding DNA: TGTGCCAGCAGCTCGACTAACCTCTACGAGCAGTACTTC. Encoded protein: CASSSTNLYEQYF.

This clonotype was picked up many times. This rearrangement joins TRBV5-4 to TRBJ2-3, with D perhaps assigned TRBD1 or TRBD2 (7 bases each). CDR1 is SGHNT, CDR2 YYREEE, per germline (reference sequence). V was cut by 4 bases and J by 2 bases, with 11 bases left in between. The CDR3 contains 14 residues. The CDR3 sequence is CASSQGGATDTQYF. CDR3 bases: TGTGCCAGCAGCCAGGGGGGGGCCACAGATACGCAGTATTTT.

This clonotype was counted ten times or more. The chain joins TRBV7-9 to TRBJ2-3, with TRBD2 matching 12 bases. This CDR3 region has 16 residues. V lost 1 base to trimming and J lost 2 bases; unmatched junction nucleotides: 1. Germline-derived CDR1 and CDR2 are SEHNR and FQNEAQ (reference sequence). CDR3 bases: TGTGCCAGCAGCTTAGGACTAGCGGGGGACACAGATACGCAGTATTTT. Protein: CASSLGLAGDTDTQYF.

This clonotype was observed many times. This sequence joins TRBV5-1 and TRBJ2-3; D is perhaps TRBD1 (6 bases). The CDR3 covers 12 residues. The V end was cut by 2 bases, the J end by 6 bases, with 7 bases between. Germline V gene data show CDR1 as SGHRS and CDR2 as YFSETQ. CDR3 amino acids: CASSLRGDTQYF. CDR3 in DNA: TGCGCCAGCAGCTTAAGGGGGGATACGCAGTATTTT.

Many counts were recorded for this clonotype. This chain links TRBV4-1 with TRBJ1-5; the D gene is possibly TRBD1 (6 bases). CDR3 size: 16 residues. The ends were cut back, 2 bases at V and 4 bases at J, with 15 bases in the middle. CDR1 is MGHRA, CDR2 YSYEKL, per germline. The CDR3 DNA is TGCGCCAGCAGCCAACCCGGGGACAAACCTAATCAGCCCCAGCATTTT. It codes for CASSQPGDKPNQPQHF.

This clonotype was picked up many times. V is TRBV20-1 and J is TRBJ2-7; the D gene is possibly TRBD2 (5 bases). With 1 base removed from V and 2 bases from J, the gap between germline ends came to 12 bases. The germline V gene encodes CDR1 DFQATT and CDR2 SNEGSKA (reference sequence). The CDR3 sequence is 14 residues long. The CDR3 DNA follows: TGCAGTGCTAGAGGACGGGAAGCTACCTACGAGCAGTACTTC. As protein: CSARGREATYEQYF.

This clonotype was counted at least ten times. The genes are TRBV5-1 and TRBJ2-1, with 8 bases identical to TRBD2. Germline V CDR1 and CDR2: SGHRS, YFSETQ. V shed 0 bases, J shed 0 bases, and the junction held 5 bases outside the gene matches. The CDR3 loop spans 17 amino acids. The CDR3 bases are TGCGCCAGCAGCTTGGCTCCGAGCGGGAGCTCCTACAATGAGCAGTTCTTC. Its protein is CASSLAPSGSSYNEQFF. Full variable domain (outside the CDR3, taken from reference TRBV5-1 and TRBJ2-1): KAGVTQTPRYLIKTRGQQVTLSCSPISGHRSVSWYQQTPGQGLQFLFEYFSETQRNKGNFPGRFSGRQFSNSRSEMNVSTLELGDSALYLCASSLAPSGSSYNEQFFGPGTRLTVL.

There are many counts of this clonotype. The J gene is TRBJ2-1, the V gene TRBV11-1; TRBD2 matches at 12 bases. CDR3 size: 19 residues. Germline V lookup: CDR1 SGHAT, CDR2 FQDESV (reference sequence). Losses at the gene ends were 0 bases for V and 1 base for J; bases not matched to a gene: 7. As DNA, the CDR3 is TGTGCCAGCAGCTTAGCTGTGACTAGCGGGAGAGGTTCCTACAATGAGCAGTTCTTC. Protein: CASSLAVTSGRGSYNEQFF. The full variable domain, with the rest looked up from reference TRBV11-1 and TRBJ2-1, is EAEVAQSPRYKITEKSQAVAFWCDPISGHATLYWYRQILGQGPELLVQFQDESVVDDSQLPKDRFSAERLKGVDSTLKIQPAELGDSAMYLCASSLAVTSGRGSYNEQFFGPGTRLTVL.

This clonotype was observed at least ten times. At one end the junction does not follow the germline gene, possibly because of a read error. DNA for the CDR3: TGCAGTGCCAGAGGGCCTAGCGGGGCCTTCTACAATGAGCAGTTCTTC. Its protein is CSARGPSGAFYNEQFF. The V gene is TRBV20-1, the J gene TRBJ2-1, with 9 bases identical to TRBD2. From germline, CDR1 is DFQATT and CDR2 SNEGSKA (reference sequence). This CDR3 has 16 residues.

This clonotype showed up many times. The CDR3 sequence is CAISEPDGNEQFF. CDR3 in DNA: TGTGCCATCAGTGAGCCAGACGGCAATGAGCAGTTCTTC. J is TRBJ2-1 and V is TRBV10-3, with D unresolved. Trimming shortened V by 2 bases and J by 6 bases, and 8 bases separated the two germline ends. Per the germline V gene, CDR1 is ENHRY and CDR2 is SYGVKD. The CDR3 runs to 13 residues.

This clonotype has ten or more counts. The J gene is TRBJ2-7, the V gene TRBV30; D remains unclear. Germline V gene lookup returns CDR1 GTSNPN and CDR2 SVGIG (reference sequence). The CDR3 runs 13 residues. The V end was cut by 1 base, the J end by 2 bases, with 9 bases between. In DNA form, the CDR3 reads TGTGCCTGGAGTGATCCCGGTCCCTACGAGCAGTACTTC. Protein: CAWSDPGPYEQYF.

In its sample, this clonotype was seen many times. The chain combines TRBV27 with TRBJ2-5; 10 bases align to TRBD2. CDR3 length: 15 residues. J gave up 5 bases and V 5 bases, and 8 bases lay outside the gene matches. The V gene's germline CDR1 is MNHEY and CDR2 SMNVEV (reference sequence). CDR3 protein: CASSGVAGGGETQYF. CDR3 nucleotides: TGTGCCAGCAGTGGAGTAGCGGGAGGAGGGGAGACCCAGTACTTC.

Ten or more counts support this clonotype. This chain connects TRBV20-1 to TRBJ1-4; tentatively, D is TRBD1 (6 bases). The germline CDR1 and CDR2 sequences are DFQATT and SNEGSKA (reference sequence). The CDR3 runs to 14 residues. Trimming took off 0 bases at V and 5 bases at J, with 10 bases between the two ends. CDR3 in DNA: TGCAGTGCTAGAGAGGGGGGCTACAATGAAAAACTGTTTTTT. Encoded protein: CSAREGGYNEKLFF.